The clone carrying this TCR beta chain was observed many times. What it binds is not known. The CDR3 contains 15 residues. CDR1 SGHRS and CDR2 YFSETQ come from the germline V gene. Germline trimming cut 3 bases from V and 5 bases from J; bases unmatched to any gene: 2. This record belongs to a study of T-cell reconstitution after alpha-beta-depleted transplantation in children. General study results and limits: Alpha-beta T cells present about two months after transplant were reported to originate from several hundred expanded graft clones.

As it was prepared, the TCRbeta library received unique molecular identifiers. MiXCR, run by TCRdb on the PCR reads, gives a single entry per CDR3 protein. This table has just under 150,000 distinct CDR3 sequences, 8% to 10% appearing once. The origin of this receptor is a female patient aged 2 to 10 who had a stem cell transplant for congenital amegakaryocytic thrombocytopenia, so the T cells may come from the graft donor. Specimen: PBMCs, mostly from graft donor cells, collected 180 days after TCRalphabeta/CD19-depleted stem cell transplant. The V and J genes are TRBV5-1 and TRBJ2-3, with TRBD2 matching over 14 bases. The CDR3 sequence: CASSWGLAGVDTQYF. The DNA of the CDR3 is TGCGCCAGCAGCTGGGGACTAGCGGGAGTAGATACGCAGTATTTT. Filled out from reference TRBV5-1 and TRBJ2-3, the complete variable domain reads KAGVTQTPRYLIKTRGQQVTLSCSPISGHRSVSWYQQTPGQGLQFLFEYFSETQRNKGNFPGRFSGRQFSNSRSEMNVSTLELGDSALYLCASSWGLAGVDTQYFGPGTRLTVL.